The next 23 T cell receptor beta chains were all read from a single sample in a study of OX40 agonist ivuxolimab in advanced cancers. Using immunoSEQ multiplex PCR, the repertoire was profiled, and TCRdb retains in-frame clones only, with some absent. The table includes 75,000 to 80,000 clones, about nine tenths detected once. Here the sequenced sample was CD4+ or CD8+ T cells sorted from blood, taken in a trial of the OX40 agonist ivuxolimab. All receptors come from an adult with an advanced solid tumor such as melanoma, head and neck, liver or kidney cancer.

This chain connects TRBV11-3 to TRBJ1-1; D unclear. With 1 base removed from V and 3 bases from J, the gap between germline ends came to 6 bases. This CDR3 is 13 amino acids long. Germline V gene data show CDR1 as SGHNT and CDR2 as YENEEA. The CDR3 region has the DNA TGTGCCAGCAGCTTAGCGGTAGACACTGAAGCTTTCTTT. Protein: CASSLAVDTEAFF. Full variable domain (rest looked up from reference TRBV11-3 and TRBJ1-1): EAGVVQSPRYKIIEKKQPVAFWCNPISGHNTLYWYLQNLGQGPELLIRYENEEAVDDSQLPKDRFSAERLKGVDSTLKIQPAELGDSAVYLCASSLAVDTEAFFGQGTRLTVV.

The chain combines TRBV4-3 with TRBJ1-1; the match to TRBD1 covers 8 bases. J gave up 3 bases and V 5 bases, and 5 bases lay outside the gene matches. This CDR3 has 14 residues. Germline CDR1 and CDR2: LGHNA and YSLEER. The chain's CDR3 is CASSFQGADTEAFF. The CDR3 DNA sequence: TGCGCCAGCAGCTTTCAGGGGGCTGACACTGAAGCTTTCTTT.

V is TRBV6-5 and J is TRBJ2-7; D is unclear. Germline loops: CDR1 MNHEY, CDR2 SVGAGI. The CDR3 has 11 amino acids. The V end lost 4 bases, the J end lost 2 bases, and 3 bases lay between the germline ends. The chain's CDR3 is CASSFAYEQYF. CDR3 nucleotides: TGTGCCAGCAGTTTCGCCTACGAGCAGTACTTC.

This clone was seen a few times. The chain employs TRBV10-3 and TRBJ1-1, with TRBD1 matching 8 bases. CDR3 length equals 14 residues. Germline CDR1 and CDR2: ENHRY and SYGVKD. The V segment lost 5 bases and the J segment 3 bases; nucleotides outside the gene matches: 5. The CDR3 here is CAISRTGGDTEAFF. The CDR3, as DNA: TGTGCCATCAGTCGTACAGGGGGGGACACTGAAGCTTTCTTT.

The chain joins TRBV10-1 to TRBJ2-3, with a tentative D call TRBD1 (5 bases). Germline CDR1 is WNHNN and CDR2 is SYGVQD (reference sequence). The ends were cut back, 0 bases at V and 1 base at J, with 8 bases in the middle. This CDR3 is 15 amino acids long. CDR3 protein: CASSESKTGTDTQYF. Here the CDR3 DNA reads TGCGCCAGCAGTGAGTCCAAGACAGGCACAGATACGCAGTATTTT.

This clone has just one count. The CDR3 DNA reads TGCAGCGTTGAAAGGATCAGGGGCTCCTACGAGCAGTACTTC. Protein product: CSVERIRGSYEQYF. This chain links TRBV29-1 with TRBJ2-7; the D gene is possibly TRBD1 (6 bases). Germline V CDR1 and CDR2: SQVTM, ANQGSEA. The CDR3 loop spans 14 amino acids. Trimming stripped 2 bases from V and 0 bases from J, with 11 bases between.

The J gene is TRBJ2-2, the V gene TRBV6-4; unclear D gene. Trimming pared 5 bases from V and 4 bases from J, leaving 11 bases between. The germline gives CDR1 MRHNA, CDR2 SNTAGT. This CDR3 is built from 14 residues. The CDR3 here is CASSRESSTGELFF. The CDR3 DNA sequence: TGTGCCAGCAGTAGGGAATCGAGCACCGGGGAGCTGTTTTTT.

V gene TRBV28 combines with J gene TRBJ2-3, with D possibly being TRBD1 (5 bases). The CDR3 totals 13 residues. Germline V gene lookup returns CDR1 MDHEN and CDR2 SYDVKM. V was trimmed by 7 bases and J by 6 bases, leaving 14 bases between them. CDR3 nucleotides: TGTGCCAGCACCCTGGGGCCAAGGGATACGCAGTATTTT. The encoded protein is CASTLGPRDTQYF.

The J gene is TRBJ2-3, the V gene TRBV7-3; TRBD2 might be the D (6 bases). The CDR3 runs 15 residues. CDR1 and CDR2 (germline): SGHTA, FQGTGA. Trimming removed 3 bases at V and 6 bases at J, with 16 bases between. CDR3 in DNA: TGTGCCAGCAGCTTCGGAGGGTTCGGGCGGGATACGCAGTATTTT. It translates to CASSFGGFGRDTQYF.

Points on this clone: One junction end does not reproduce the germline sequence, and a read error may be involved. The sample has other DNA sequences that encode this CDR3 too. V usage is TRBV7-2 and J usage is TRBJ1-2; D is possibly TRBD1 (6 bases). This CDR3 has 15 residues. Germline values: CDR1 SGHTA, CDR2 FQGNSA. The CDR3, as DNA: TGCGCCAGCAGCACCGGACAGAGTAGGACTGATGGCTACACCTTC. Its protein product is CASSTGQSRTDGYTF.

This clone has just a few counts. The chain joins TRBV19 to TRBJ2-7; possible D gene TRBD1, 5 bases. Trimming removed 6 bases from V and 3 bases from J, with 15 bases in between. The CDR3 consists of 14 residues. Germline V gives CDR1 LNHDA, CDR2 SQIVND (reference sequence). The CDR3 spells CASRVSDTHYEQYF. The CDR3 coding sequence is TGTGCCAGTAGGGTCTCGGACACCCACTACGAGCAGTACTTC.

The chain joins TRBV5-1 to TRBJ1-1, with D tentatively TRBD1 (5 bases). V lost 7 bases and J lost 1, with 20 bases in between. The CDR3 runs 16 residues. Germline V gene sequence: CDR1 SGHRS, CDR2 YFSETQ. The DNA for the CDR3 is TGCGCCAGCGCCTCTAGGGGCCTGGGATCGAACACTGAAGCTTTCTTT. As protein: CASASRGLGSNTEAFF.

The chain employs TRBV6-1 and TRBJ2-3; D might be TRBD2 (6 bases). The CDR3 totals 14 residues. CDR1 is MNHNS and CDR2 is SASEGT in the germline V gene. Between the trimmed V and J ends, which lost 8 bases and 4 bases, there was a span of 16 bases. The DNA of the CDR3 is TGTGCCAGCCGACAAACCGGGGGACCAGATACGCAGTATTTT. This codes for CASRQTGGPDTQYF.

The genes are TRBV4-3 and TRBJ1-1; tentatively, D is TRBD1 (6 bases). The CDR3 runs to 16 residues. Trimming shortened V by 1 base and J by 1 base, and 13 bases separated the two germline ends. CDR1 and CDR2 from the germline V gene are LGHNA and YSLEER. In DNA, the CDR3 is TGCGCCAGCAGCCAAGGGGGCTGGGGGGCGAACACTGAAGCTTTCTTT. Translation gives CASSQGGWGANTEAFF.

Here the CDR3 DNA reads TGTGCCAGCAGCTTAGGTGGGACGCAGTATTTT. Protein: CASSLGGTQYF. This sequence joins TRBV7-9 and TRBJ2-3; D is unclear. The V and J ends lost 1 base and 9 bases respectively, with 5 bases between them. The length of the CDR3 is 11 residues. The germline CDR1 and CDR2 sequences are SEHNR and FQNEAQ (reference sequence).

This sequence joins TRBV18 and TRBJ1-1; D perhaps matches TRBD1 (5 bases). The CDR3 runs 12 residues. From germline, CDR1 is KGHSH and CDR2 LQKENI. V was shortened by 3 bases and J by 7 bases, with 9 bases between the two germline ends. In DNA form, the CDR3 reads TGTGCCAGCTCACCTTCGGGGCTTGAAGCTTTCTTT. The encoded protein is CASSPSGLEAFF.

The chain links TRBV5-6 to TRBJ2-1, with 10 bases lining up with TRBD2. The CDR3 has 16 residues. V shed 4 bases and J 6 bases; nucleotides not matched to a gene: 10. Germline V gene data show CDR1 as SGHDT and CDR2 as YYEEEE. The CDR3 DNA follows: TGTGCCAGCAGCCCAGCGGGGGGGCTGGTCACCAATGAGCAGTTCTTC. Protein: CASSPAGGLVTNEQFF.

V gene TRBV5-4 combines with J gene TRBJ1-2, with unresolved D. In germline, CDR1 is SGHNT, CDR2 YYREEE (reference sequence). Trimming left V 1 base short and J 8 bases short, with 15 bases between. There are 14 residues in the CDR3. CDR3 region: CASSLTVPGGGYTF. CDR3 sequence (DNA): TGTGCCAGCAGCTTGACAGTCCCCGGCGGAGGCTACACCTTC.

In this sample, this clone turned up once. The J gene is TRBJ2-1, the V gene TRBV30; a weak D match, TRBD2 (6 bases). Germline CDR1 is GTSNPN and CDR2 is SVGIG (reference sequence). This CDR3 is 14 amino acids long. With 3 bases removed from V and 1 base from J, the gap between germline ends came to 10 bases. This CDR3 is CAWRGEASYNEQFF. Here the CDR3 DNA reads TGTGCCTGGAGGGGGGAGGCATCCTACAATGAGCAGTTCTTC.

This clone was counted a few times. The rearrangement joins TRBV6-1 to TRBJ1-5; maybe TRBD1 (5 bases). The V end was cut by 1 base, the J end by 5 bases, with 9 bases between. This CDR3 has 14 amino acids. In germline, CDR1 is MNHNS, CDR2 SASEGT. CDR3 sequence: CASSEGGTDQPQHF. In DNA, the CDR3 is TGTGCCAGCAGTGAAGGGGGGACCGATCAGCCCCAGCATTTT.

This chain uses TRBV7-8 with TRBJ1-1; no clear D gene. The CDR3 extends over 14 amino acids. CDR1 SGHVS and CDR2 FQNEAQ come from the germline V gene. The V gene lost 2 bases and the J gene lost 4 bases, with 11 bases spanning the gap. CDR3 bases: TGTGCCAGCAGCTTACGGGGAGCCCCCACTGAAGCTTTCTTT. Translated, it gives CASSLRGAPTEAFF.

V usage is TRBV1 and J usage is TRBJ1-5. TRBV1 is classified as a pseudogene. The CDR3 contains 18 residues. The CDR3 protein is CTSSHQDSTDYSNQPQHF. DNA of the CDR3: TGCACCAGCAGCCACCAAGATAGCACAGACTATAGCAATCAGCCCCAGCATTTT.

This clone has only a few counts. The gene calls are TRBV5-4 and TRBJ2-7; the D gene could be TRBD1 or TRBD2 (5 bases each). V dropped 4 bases and J dropped 2 bases, with 13 bases sitting between them. CDR1 is SGHNT, CDR2 YYREEE, per germline (reference sequence). This CDR3 comprises 14 residues. CDR3 loop: CASSRRDGTYEQYF. CDR3 nucleotides: TGTGCCAGCAGCCGCCGGGACGGTACCTACGAGCAGTACTTC.